Following are 20 T cell receptor beta chains from one sample sequenced in a study of blood T cell repertoires in COVID-19. TCRdb keeps only in-frame clones here, not all; method: immunoSEQ multiplex PCR. The table has some 40,000 clones, around 94% seen once. Material for sequencing was peripheral blood. The receptors stem from a man aged 45-65 years with COVID-19, enrolled during active disease.

The rearrangement joins TRBV12-5 to TRBJ2-5, with TRBD1 identical over 7 bases. V lost 1 base, J lost 4 bases, and 9 bases stayed unmatched. Per the germline V gene, CDR1 is LGHNT and CDR2 is FRNRAP. The CDR3 has 16 amino acids. The CDR3 loop reads CASGLDIPGQRETQYF. CDR3 bases: TGTGCTAGTGGTTTGGACATCCCGGGACAGAGAGAGACCCAGTACTTC.

This chain joins TRBV15 and TRBJ1-2, with a possible D match to TRBD1 (6 bases). Trimming removed 3 bases at V and 0 bases at J, with 17 bases between. The V gene's germline CDR1 is LNHNV and CDR2 YYDKDF (reference sequence). CDR3 length: 17 amino acids. The CDR3 DNA is TGTGCCACCAGCAGGAGGGGGGGCGGTTCAGCTAACTATGGCTACACCTTC. This codes for CATSRRGGGSANYGYTF.

The chain has TRBV12-3 or TRBV12-4 and TRBJ2-7; no clear D. The CDR3 runs to 13 residues. V lost 4 bases, J lost 2 bases, and 9 bases lay in between. The CDR3, as DNA: TGTGCCAGCAGTTCTAGACGGGCCTACGAGCAGTACTTC. This gives the protein CASSSRRAYEQYF.

The genes are TRBV7-2 and TRBJ1-1, with D maybe TRBD1 (5 bases). Trimming took off 2 bases at V and 3 bases at J, with 16 bases between the two ends. This CDR3 contains 16 residues. Looked up from germline, CDR1 is SGHTA and CDR2 is FQGNSA. The CDR3 DNA reads TGTGCCAGCAGCTTAAAGGTCCGTCAGGGCGACACTGAAGCTTTCTTT. It translates to CASSLKVRQGDTEAFF.

The count of this clone is one. V usage is TRBV30 and J usage is TRBJ2-6, with 7 bases aligning to TRBD1. Trimming at V came to 0 bases and at J to 0 bases, leaving 11 bases not matched to a gene. Germline V gives CDR1 GTSNPN, CDR2 SVGIG (reference sequence). The CDR3 contains 19 residues. The CDR3 loop reads CAWSVYSGTVLSGANVLTF. CDR3 nucleotide sequence: TGTGCCTGGAGTGTTTACTCCGGGACAGTCCTCTCTGGGGCCAACGTCCTGACTTTC.

The CDR3 DNA follows: TGTGCCAGTAGCGGTATGCCGGGGGGCCTCACAGATACGCAGTATTTT. Its protein product is CASSGMPGGLTDTQYF. This chain connects TRBV19 to TRBJ2-3; possible D gene TRBD2, 7 bases. The V gene lost 6 bases and the J gene lost 2 bases, with 18 bases spanning the gap. CDR3 length: 16 residues. CDR1 and CDR2 from the germline V gene are LNHDA and SQIVND (reference sequence).

J is TRBJ2-5 and V is TRBV6-2 or TRBV6-3; 7 nucleotides match TRBD2. The CDR3 runs 15 residues. V was clipped by 4 bases and J by 5 bases; unmatched bases: 10. Germline CDR1 is MNHEY and CDR2 is SVGEGT. The CDR3, as DNA: TGTGCCAGCAGTTCGCAACGGACTAGTATGGAGACCCAGTACTTC. It encodes CASSSQRTSMETQYF.

The V gene is TRBV7-3, the J gene TRBJ2-1, with 8 bases that match TRBD2. V was clipped by 6 bases and J by 0 bases; unmatched bases: 4. The CDR3 consists of 15 residues. Looked up from germline, CDR1 is SGHTA and CDR2 is FQGTGA. CDR3 in amino acids: CASSPSGSSYNEQFF. In DNA form, the CDR3 reads TGTGCCAGCAGTCCGAGCGGGAGCTCCTACAATGAGCAGTTCTTC.

The rearrangement uses TRBV18 and TRBJ2-5, with D perhaps matching TRBD2 (6 bases). Trimming took 3 bases from V and 0 from J, leaving 8 bases between them. Germline lookup yields CDR1 KGHSH and CDR2 LQKENI. This CDR3 contains 14 residues. The CDR3 loop reads CASSPRGYQETQYF. The CDR3 DNA is TGTGCCAGCTCACCTCGGGGGTACCAAGAGACCCAGTACTTC. The full variable domain, in which reference TRBV18 and TRBJ2-5 provide the parts outside the CDR3, is NAGVMQNPRHLVRRRGQEARLRCSPMKGHSHVYWYRQLPEEGLKFMVYLQKENIIDESGMPKERFSAEFPKEGPSILRIQQVVRGDSAAYFCASSPRGYQETQYFGPGTRLLVL.

Comment on this clone: Other DNA sequences of this sample code for an identical CDR3. CDR3 in DNA: TGTGCCAGTACCCAGCGAGGAACCACAGATACGCAGTATTTT. It encodes CASTQRGTTDTQYF. V and J are TRBV19 and TRBJ2-3; no clear D gene. V was shortened by 7 bases and J by 2 bases, with 13 bases between the two germline ends. The germline V gene encodes CDR1 LNHDA and CDR2 SQIVND (reference sequence). The CDR3 sequence is 14 residues long.

The chain is built from TRBV5-1 and TRBJ1-5, with 7 bases matching TRBD1. The junction had 4 bases not matched to a gene; V was cut back by 0 bases and J by 4 bases. The CDR3 contains 15 residues. CDR1 and CDR2 (germline): SGHRS, YFSETQ. The CDR3 reads CASSLATGKNQPQHF. The CDR3 DNA is TGCGCCAGCAGCTTGGCGACAGGGAAAAATCAGCCCCAGCATTTT. Drawing the rest from reference TRBV5-1 and TRBJ1-5, the complete variable domain is KAGVTQTPRYLIKTRGQQVTLSCSPISGHRSVSWYQQTPGQGLQFLFEYFSETQRNKGNFPGRFSGRQFSNSRSEMNVSTLELGDSALYLCASSLATGKNQPQHFGDGTRLSIL.

This chain uses TRBV3-1 (or the pseudogene TRBV3-2) with TRBJ2-7; TRBD1 agrees at 8 bases. Germline assignment: CDR1 LGHDT and CDR2 YNNKEL (reference sequence). The CDR3 covers 15 residues. Trimming at V came to 2 bases and at J to 3 bases, leaving 6 bases not matched to a gene. The CDR3 loop reads CASSQNQGAIYEQYF. CDR3 in DNA: TGTGCCAGCAGCCAAAACCAGGGGGCCATCTACGAGCAGTACTTC.

The chain couples TRBV9 to TRBJ2-5; a weak D match, TRBD1 (5 bases). The V gene lost 4 bases and the J gene lost 2 bases, with 9 bases spanning the gap. CDR1 SGDLS and CDR2 YYNGEE come from the germline V gene. The CDR3 contains 13 residues. CDR3 region: CASSPGPQETQYF. In DNA, the CDR3 is TGTGCCAGCAGCCCAGGGCCGCAAGAGACCCAGTACTTC.

The chain employs TRBV7-2 and TRBJ2-7, with TRBD1 matching 9 bases. The CDR3 is made up of 14 amino acids. In germline, CDR1 is SGHTA, CDR2 FQGNSA. The V segment lost 5 bases and the J segment 5 bases; nucleotides outside the gene matches: 7. The CDR3 DNA sequence: TGTGCCAGCAGCCCGCGGGACAGGGCCAACGAGCAGTACTTC. Translating gives CASSPRDRANEQYF.

V and J are TRBV13 and TRBJ2-7, with 7 bases identical to TRBD1. The CDR3 extends over 15 amino acids. V trimming: 3 bases; J trimming: 0 bases; junction bases outside the gene matches: 5. CDR1 is PRHDT, CDR2 FYEKMQ, per germline (reference sequence). The CDR3 is CASSFRTGSSYEQYF. CDR3 coding DNA: TGTGCCAGCAGCTTCCGGACAGGCAGCTCCTACGAGCAGTACTTC.

The chain employs TRBV5-6 and TRBJ2-2; the match to TRBD1 covers 7 bases. Germline-derived CDR1 and CDR2 are SGHDT and YYEEEE. This CDR3 spans 15 amino acids. Trimming cost V 4 bases and J 6 bases; bases outside gene matches: 9. The CDR3 loop reads CASSPFGTDPGELFF. Here the CDR3 DNA reads TGTGCCAGCAGCCCCTTCGGGACAGATCCCGGGGAGCTGTTTTTT.

CDR3 nucleotide sequence: TGTGCCAGCAGCCAAGAACTAGCGGGAGGCACAGATACGCAGTATTTT. It translates to CASSQELAGGTDTQYF. This chain joins TRBV4-2 and TRBJ2-3; 11 positions agree with TRBD2. V lost 0 bases to trimming and J lost 1 base; unmatched junction nucleotides: 0. There are 16 residues in the CDR3. Germline V lookup: CDR1 LGHNA, CDR2 YNFKEQ.

This clone was found once. This sequence joins TRBV13 and TRBJ2-1; unclear D gene. Trimming removed 2 bases at V and 8 bases at J, with 16 bases between. Germline lookup yields CDR1 PRHDT and CDR2 FYEKMQ (reference sequence). CDR3 length equals 15 residues. CDR3 DNA: TGTGCCAGCAGCTTATCTCGCCGGGTTCGGGATGAGCAGTTCTTC. It yields the protein CASSLSRRVRDEQFF.

This sequence joins TRBV6-5 and TRBJ1-1; 10 bases align to TRBD1. CDR3 length equals 16 residues. Looked up from germline, CDR1 is MNHEY and CDR2 is SVGAGI. The ends lost 1 base at V and 2 bases at J; junction bases unmatched: 4. CDR3 DNA sequence: TGTGCCAGCAGTTACTTGGGACAGGGGAAAAACACTGAAGCTTTCTTT. Amino acids: CASSYLGQGKNTEAFF.

This chain links TRBV19 with TRBJ2-2, with 8 bases identical to TRBD2. This CDR3 has 16 residues. The J segment lost 6 bases and the V segment lost 4 bases, leaving 10 bases of the junction unmatched. Germline CDR1 LNHDA, CDR2 SQIVND (reference sequence). CDR3 sequence: CASSRTSGGRAGELFF. CDR3 bases: TGTGCCAGTAGTAGAACTAGCGGAGGGAGGGCCGGGGAGCTGTTTTTT.